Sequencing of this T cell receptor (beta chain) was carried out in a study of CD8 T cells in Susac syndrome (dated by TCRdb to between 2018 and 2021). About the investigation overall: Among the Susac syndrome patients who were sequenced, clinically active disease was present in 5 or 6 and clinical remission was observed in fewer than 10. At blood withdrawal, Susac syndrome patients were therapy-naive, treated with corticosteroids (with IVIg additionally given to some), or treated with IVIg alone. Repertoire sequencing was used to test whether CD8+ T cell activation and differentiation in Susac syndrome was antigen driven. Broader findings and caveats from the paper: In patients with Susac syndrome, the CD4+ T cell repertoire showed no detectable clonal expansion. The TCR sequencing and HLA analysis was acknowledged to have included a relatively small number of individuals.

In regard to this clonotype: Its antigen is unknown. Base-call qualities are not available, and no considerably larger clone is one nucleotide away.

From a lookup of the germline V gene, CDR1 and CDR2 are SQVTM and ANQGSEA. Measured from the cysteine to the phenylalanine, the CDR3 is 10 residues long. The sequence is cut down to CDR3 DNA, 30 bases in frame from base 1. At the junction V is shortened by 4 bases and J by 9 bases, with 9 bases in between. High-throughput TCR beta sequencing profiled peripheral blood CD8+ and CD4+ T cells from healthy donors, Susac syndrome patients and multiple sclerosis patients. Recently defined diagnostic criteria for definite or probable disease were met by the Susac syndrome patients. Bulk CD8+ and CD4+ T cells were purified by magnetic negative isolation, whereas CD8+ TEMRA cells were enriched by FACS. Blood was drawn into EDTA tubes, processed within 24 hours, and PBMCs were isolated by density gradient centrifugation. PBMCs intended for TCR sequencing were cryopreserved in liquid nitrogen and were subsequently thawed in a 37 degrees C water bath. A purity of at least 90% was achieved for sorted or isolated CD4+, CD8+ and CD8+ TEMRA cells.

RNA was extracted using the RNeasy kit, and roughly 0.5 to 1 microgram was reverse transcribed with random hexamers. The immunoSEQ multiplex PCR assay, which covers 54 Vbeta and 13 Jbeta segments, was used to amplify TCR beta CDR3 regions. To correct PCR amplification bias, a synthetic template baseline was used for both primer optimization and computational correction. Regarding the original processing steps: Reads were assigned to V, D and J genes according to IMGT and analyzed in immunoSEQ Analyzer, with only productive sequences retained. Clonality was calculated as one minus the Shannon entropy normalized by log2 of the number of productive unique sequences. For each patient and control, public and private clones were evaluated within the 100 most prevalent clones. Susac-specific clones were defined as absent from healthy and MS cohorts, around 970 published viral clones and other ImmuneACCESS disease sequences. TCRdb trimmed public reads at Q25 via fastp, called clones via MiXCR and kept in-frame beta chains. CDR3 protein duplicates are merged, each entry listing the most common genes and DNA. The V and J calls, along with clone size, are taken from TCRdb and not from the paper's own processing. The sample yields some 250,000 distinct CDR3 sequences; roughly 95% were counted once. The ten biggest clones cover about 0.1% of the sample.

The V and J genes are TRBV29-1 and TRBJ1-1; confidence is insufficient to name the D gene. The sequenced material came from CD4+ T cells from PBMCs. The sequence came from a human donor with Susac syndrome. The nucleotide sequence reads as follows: TGCAGCGTTGGAGGGCAGCAAGCTTTCTTT. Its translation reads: CSVGGQQAFF.